Listed here are 32 T cell receptor beta chains from one sample, sequenced in a study of blood T cell repertoires in COVID-19. The protocol was immunoSEQ multiplex PCR, while the TCRdb copy is restricted to in-frame clones and leaves out a portion. The table shows about 140,000 clones, with nearly 80% occurring only once. Sequencing used PBMCs or T cells enriched from blood (not recorded which). The receptors were gathered from a woman between 50 and 59 years old who had recovered from COVID-19.

In this sample, this clone turned up a few times. This chain uses TRBV6-5 with TRBJ2-2, with a tentative D call TRBD2 (6 bases). The length of the CDR3 is 15 residues. The V gene lost 8 bases and the J gene lost 5 bases, with 18 bases spanning the gap. The germline V gene encodes CDR1 MNHEY and CDR2 SVGAGI. The CDR3 DNA reads as TGTGCCAGCTTAGTTGTCGGGAGCTTGACCGGGGAGCTGTTTTTT. It translates to CASLVVGSLTGELFF.

The chain employs TRBV28 and TRBJ1-5; TRBD1 agrees at 8 bases. This CDR3 comprises 15 residues. Losses at the gene ends were 3 bases for V and 7 bases for J; bases not matched to a gene: 8. Germline-derived CDR1 and CDR2 are MDHEN and SYDVKM. The CDR3 here is CASSLGTGVRQPQHF. The CDR3 bases are TGTGCCAGCAGTTTGGGGACAGGAGTAAGGCAGCCCCAGCATTTT.

The chain recombines TRBV27 with TRBJ1-5; a possible D gene is TRBD1 (6 bases). The CDR3 sequence is 15 residues long. Trimming stripped 5 bases from V and 4 bases from J, with 15 bases between. Germline V gene sequence: CDR1 MNHEY, CDR2 SMNVEV (reference sequence). In DNA form, the CDR3 reads TGTGCCAGCAGTCCTCGACAGGCGCTTAATCAGCCCCAGCATTTT. This codes for CASSPRQALNQPQHF.

This chain joins TRBV18 and TRBJ2-4, with TRBD2 matching over 9 bases. CDR1 and CDR2 (germline): KGHSH, LQKENI. Unmatched junction bases numbered 8, after V lost 2 bases and J lost 9 bases. The length of the CDR3 is 15 residues. CDR3 amino acids: CASSPVELAGTIQYF. Written as DNA, the CDR3 is TGTGCCAGCTCACCAGTAGAGCTAGCGGGAACCATTCAGTACTTC.

This chain connects TRBV19 to TRBJ1-5, with D hard to call. Germline V gene data show CDR1 as LNHDA and CDR2 as SQIVND (reference sequence). The V end lost 5 bases, the J end lost 5 bases, and 4 bases lay between the germline ends. The CDR3 contains 11 residues. This CDR3 is CASSEDQPQHF. The CDR3 DNA sequence: TGTGCCAGTAGTGAGGATCAGCCCCAGCATTTT.

The J gene is TRBJ2-6, the V gene TRBV28, with a possible D match to TRBD1 (6 bases). Looked up from germline, CDR1 is MDHEN and CDR2 is SYDVKM. The CDR3 has 17 residues. Trimming cost V 5 bases and J 0 bases, with 14 bases left between them. The CDR3 DNA follows: TGTGCCAGCAGTAGAGGACAGATGACCTCTGGGGCCAACGTCCTGACTTTC. Amino acids: CASSRGQMTSGANVLTF.

The chain is built from TRBV5-6 and TRBJ2-5, with TRBD1 matching over 8 bases. Germline CDR1 is SGHDT and CDR2 is YYEEEE. V was clipped by 0 bases and J by 5 bases; unmatched bases: 6. This CDR3 has 15 residues. CDR3 amino acids: CASSLEFRQGETQYF. CDR3 nucleotide sequence: TGTGCCAGCAGCTTGGAGTTTCGACAGGGGGAGACCCAGTACTTC.

V gene TRBV9 combines with J gene TRBJ1-4; no clear D. This CDR3 comprises 16 residues. The germline CDR1 and CDR2 sequences are SGDLS and YYNGEE. Trimming took off 2 bases at V and 1 base at J, with 12 bases between the two ends. CDR3 sequence: CASSVSGRRTNEKLFF. The CDR3 DNA is TGTGCCAGCAGCGTCTCCGGGAGGAGAACTAATGAAAAACTGTTTTTT. Based on the CDR3 plus reference TRBV9 and TRBJ1-4, the full variable domain is DSGVTQTPKHLITATGQRVTLRCSPRSGDLSVYWYQQSLDQGLQFLIQYYNGEERAKGNILERFSAQQFPDLHSELNLSSLELGDSALYFCASSVSGRRTNEKLFFGSGTQLSVL.

The rearrangement joins TRBV13 to TRBJ2-2; tentatively, D is TRBD2 (6 bases). This CDR3 comprises 14 residues. The germline CDR1 and CDR2 sequences are PRHDT and FYEKMQ (reference sequence). V was shortened by 8 bases and J by 1 base, with 11 bases between the two germline ends. The CDR3: CASSKGGNTGELFF. CDR3 bases: TGTGCCAGCTCTAAGGGAGGGAACACCGGGGAGCTGTTTTTT.

This chain connects TRBV3-1 (or the pseudogene TRBV3-2) to TRBJ2-1, with 8 bases that match TRBD2. The CDR3 has 17 amino acids. Germline assignment: CDR1 LGHDT and CDR2 YNNKEL (reference sequence). Trimming took 0 bases from V and 7 from J; bases not matched to a gene: 11. CDR3: CASSQDKGWLAGNEQFF. The CDR3, as DNA: TGTGCCAGCAGCCAAGATAAGGGTTGGTTAGCGGGGAATGAGCAGTTCTTC.

This clone was observed a single time. The chain employs TRBV4-2 and TRBJ2-7; TRBD1 agrees at 7 bases. Germline CDR1 reads LGHNA; CDR2 reads YNFKEQ. V gave up 0 bases and J gave up 6 bases; unmatched junction bases: 11. The CDR3 length is 16 residues. The CDR3 spells CASSQDGAGGGLEQYF. The CDR3 coding sequence is TGTGCCAGCAGCCAAGATGGGGCAGGGGGTGGACTCGAGCAGTACTTC.

The V and J genes are TRBV2 and TRBJ1-5; D may be TRBD1 (6 bases). V was clipped by 0 bases and J by 7 bases, with 13 bases between them. The CDR3 totals 15 residues. The germline gives CDR1 SNHLY, CDR2 FYNNEI. CDR3 region: CASSEAGTRGQPQHF. The CDR3 bases are TGTGCCAGCAGTGAAGCGGGGACAAGGGGACAGCCCCAGCATTTT.

This chain joins TRBV4-1 and TRBJ2-2, with TRBD2 identical over 14 bases. CDR3 length: 16 residues. Unmatched junction bases numbered 2, after V lost 3 bases and J lost 5 bases. The germline gives CDR1 MGHRA, CDR2 YSYEKL. The CDR3 DNA reads as TGCGCCAGCAGCCACAGACTAGCGGGAGGGACCGGGGAGCTGTTTTTT. This encodes CASSHRLAGGTGELFF.

The genes are TRBV28 and TRBJ2-5; D is perhaps TRBD1 (7 bases). V dropped 6 bases and J dropped 5 bases, with 22 bases sitting between them. The CDR3 spans 16 residues. The germline CDR1 and CDR2 sequences are MDHEN and SYDVKM. CDR3 protein: CASSQGRGGGWETQYF. The CDR3 nucleotides read TGTGCCAGCAGCCAGGGCCGCGGAGGGGGCTGGGAGACCCAGTACTTC. Full variable domain (remainder filled in from reference TRBV28 and TRBJ2-5): DVKVTQSSRYLVKRTGEKVFLECVQDMDHENMFWYRQDPGLGLRLIYFSYDVKMKEKGDIPEGYSVSREKKERFSLILESASTNQTSMYLCASSQGRGGGWETQYFGPGTRLLVL.

The CDR3: CASSSDFNQPQHF. In DNA form, the CDR3 reads TGTGCCAGCAGTTCCGACTTTAATCAGCCCCAGCATTTT. The chain has TRBV6-5 and TRBJ1-5; D is ambiguous. Germline V gives CDR1 MNHEY, CDR2 SVGAGI. V lost 4 bases and J 4 bases, leaving 8 bases between the germline ends. This CDR3 region has 13 residues.

V usage is TRBV24-1 and J usage is TRBJ2-1; D is unclear. There are 13 residues in the CDR3. Germline CDR1 KGHDR, CDR2 SFDVKD. Deletions cut 7 bases from V and 0 bases from J, with 6 bases between. Written as DNA, the CDR3 is TGTGCCACCAGGGCACACTCCTACAATGAGCAGTTCTTC. This gives the protein CATRAHSYNEQFF.

The chain recombines TRBV30 with TRBJ2-1; the match to TRBD1 covers 9 bases. In germline, CDR1 is GTSNPN, CDR2 SVGIG (reference sequence). The CDR3 sequence is 16 residues long. The V segment lost 0 bases and the J segment 8 bases; nucleotides outside the gene matches: 11. CDR3 sequence reads: CAWSVARQGGIDEQFF. Here the CDR3 DNA reads TGTGCCTGGAGTGTAGCAAGACAGGGGGGGATCGATGAGCAGTTCTTC.

This sequence joins TRBV5-1 and TRBJ1-2; TRBD1 matches 7 bases. This CDR3 is built from 12 residues. Germline V gene lookup returns CDR1 SGHRS and CDR2 YFSETQ. With 4 bases clipped from V and 8 bases from J, the junction kept 5 bases outside the gene matches. The CDR3 loop reads CASSRQGNGYTF. CDR3 coding DNA: TGCGCCAGCAGCCGACAGGGAAACGGCTACACCTTC.

A word on this clone: At one end, the junction sequence differs from germline, possibly due to a read error. This chain joins TRBV10-3 and TRBJ1-6; 10 nucleotides line up with TRBD1. Germline V gene lookup returns CDR1 ENHRY and CDR2 SYGVKD. There are 13 residues in the CDR3. The DNA for the CDR3 is TGTGCCATCACGGGACAGGGGAATTCCCCCCTCCACTTT. Its protein is CAITGQGNSPLHF.

This clone was detected only a few times. The V call is TRBV28, the J call TRBJ2-1; tentative D call: TRBD2 (6 bases). This CDR3 has 16 amino acids. CDR1 MDHEN and CDR2 SYDVKM come from the germline V gene. Trimming cost V 5 bases and J 6 bases, with 20 bases left between them. In nucleotides, the CDR3 is TGTGCCAGCAGTCCCCCTGGGGGGAAAGGGGTCAATGAGCAGTTCTTC. Translation: CASSPPGGKGVNEQFF.

This chain joins TRBV6-2 or TRBV6-3 and TRBJ2-7, with D perhaps TRBD2 (6 bases). Trimming removed 5 bases at V and 6 bases at J, with 14 bases between. CDR3 size: 13 residues. CDR1 and CDR2 (germline): MNHEY, SVGEGT. The CDR3 DNA reads TGTGCCAGCAGTGAGGGACTCCTCCCCGAGCAGTACTTC. Translating it yields CASSEGLLPEQYF.

V is TRBV7-9 and J is TRBJ2-3, with 7 bases matching TRBD1. The CDR3 is 14 amino acids. Germline V lookup: CDR1 SEHNR, CDR2 FQNEAQ (reference sequence). The ends lost 7 bases at V and 2 bases at J; junction bases unmatched: 6. The DNA for the CDR3 is TGTGCCAGCACCCCGGGACAGTACACAGATACGCAGTATTTT. It translates to CASTPGQYTDTQYF.

The rearrangement links TRBV3-1 (or the pseudogene TRBV3-2) to TRBJ1-5; D possibly corresponds to TRBD1 (5 bases). The CDR3 has 16 amino acids. Germline V CDR1 and CDR2: LGHDT, YNNKEL (reference sequence). Deletions cut 0 bases from V and 5 bases from J, with 14 bases between. CDR3 amino acids: CASSQDQAGRDQPQHF. In DNA form, the CDR3 reads TGTGCCAGCAGCCAAGATCAGGCAGGGAGGGATCAGCCCCAGCATTTT.

This clone showed up just once. The chain has TRBV7-3 and TRBJ2-2, with a tentative D call TRBD1 (5 bases). Trimming removed 5 bases at V and 7 bases at J, with 11 bases between. Germline-derived CDR1 and CDR2 are SGHTA and FQGTGA. This CDR3 region has 13 residues. The CDR3 sequence: CASSQTVGGELFF. For the CDR3, the DNA is TGTGCCAGCAGCCAGACAGTGGGCGGGGAGCTGTTTTTT.

This clone was found a few times. The rearrangement joins TRBV28 to TRBJ2-4; the match to TRBD1 covers 7 bases. This CDR3 is built from 15 residues. CDR1 is MDHEN and CDR2 is SYDVKM in the germline V gene. The V and J ends lost 3 bases and 1 base, in that order; junction bases with no gene match: 3. The CDR3 spells CASSFTGVAKNIQYF. In nucleotides, the CDR3 is TGTGCCAGCAGTTTTACAGGGGTGGCCAAAAACATTCAGTACTTC.

In its sample, this clone was seen a few times. The genes are TRBV19 and TRBJ2-7; tentatively, D is TRBD2 (5 bases). Germline V gene data show CDR1 as LNHDA and CDR2 as SQIVND (reference sequence). This CDR3 region has 14 residues. V dropped 4 bases and J dropped 7 bases, with 17 bases sitting between them. The CDR3 coding sequence is TGTGCCAGTAGTAACGATCCGGGCCCGGGAGAGCAGTACTTC. This gives the protein CASSNDPGPGEQYF.

This clone was counted between two and nine times. The chain joins TRBV5-5 to TRBJ2-7; a possible D gene is TRBD1 (6 bases). The germline V and J ends were trimmed by 4 bases and 5 bases, with 13 bases remaining between them. Germline lookup yields CDR1 SGHKS and CDR2 YYEKEE (reference sequence). The CDR3 contains 13 residues. DNA of the CDR3: TGTGCCAGCAGCAACACAGGGAAACACGAGCAGTACTTC. Translation: CASSNTGKHEQYF.

The gene calls are TRBV10-2 and TRBJ2-7, with D perhaps matching TRBD2 (6 bases). Germline loops: CDR1 WSHSY, CDR2 SAAADI. Trimming took 3 bases from V and 0 from J, leaving 12 bases between them. This CDR3 is 15 amino acids long. The CDR3 region is CASSDGGTYSYEQYF. CDR3 sequence (DNA): TGCGCCAGCAGTGATGGCGGGACCTACTCCTACGAGCAGTACTTC.

V and J are TRBV2 and TRBJ2-7, with 13 bases fitting TRBD2. This CDR3 region has 16 residues. Losses at the gene ends were 4 bases for V and 5 bases for J; bases not matched to a gene: 8. Germline-derived CDR1 and CDR2 are SNHLY and FYNNEI. The CDR3 DNA reads TGTGCCAGCAGTGTCTATCGACTAGCGGGAGGCCACGAGCAGTACTTC. It is translated as CASSVYRLAGGHEQYF.

In its sample, this clone was seen a few times. The V call is TRBV11-3, the J call TRBJ2-1; 8 bases are a match to TRBD1. CDR1 is SGHNT, CDR2 YENEEA, per germline. After removal of 0 bases from V and 6 bases from J, the junction contained 4 bases not matched to a gene. The CDR3 has 15 residues. The CDR3 DNA is TGTGCCAGCAGCTTAGAGCCGGGACAGGCCAATGAGCAGTTCTTC. It translates to CASSLEPGQANEQFF.

This chain joins TRBV19 and TRBJ1-5; the D is unclear. The length of the CDR3 is 16 residues. Trimming shortened V by 4 bases and J by 1 base, and 14 bases separated the two germline ends. CDR1 and CDR2 from the germline V gene are LNHDA and SQIVND (reference sequence). This chain's CDR3 is CASSTSGVRSNQPQHF. In DNA, the CDR3 is TGTGCCAGTAGTACCTCCGGGGTCAGAAGCAATCAGCCCCAGCATTTT. Full variable domain (remainder filled in from reference TRBV19 and TRBJ1-5): DGGITQSPKYLFRKEGQNVTLSCEQNLNHDAMYWYRQDPGQGLRLIYYSQIVNDFQKGDIAEGYSVSREKKESFPLTVTSAQKNPTAFYLCASSTSGVRSNQPQHFGDGTRLSIL.

The CDR3 region is CASSFRGSNQPQHF. The CDR3, as DNA: TGTGCCAGCAGCTTCAGGGGAAGCAATCAGCCCCAGCATTTT. V gene TRBV5-6 combines with J gene TRBJ1-5; maybe TRBD1 (6 bases). From germline, CDR1 is SGHDT and CDR2 YYEEEE. This CDR3 is built from 14 residues. V shed 2 bases and J shed 1 base, with 7 bases lying between them.